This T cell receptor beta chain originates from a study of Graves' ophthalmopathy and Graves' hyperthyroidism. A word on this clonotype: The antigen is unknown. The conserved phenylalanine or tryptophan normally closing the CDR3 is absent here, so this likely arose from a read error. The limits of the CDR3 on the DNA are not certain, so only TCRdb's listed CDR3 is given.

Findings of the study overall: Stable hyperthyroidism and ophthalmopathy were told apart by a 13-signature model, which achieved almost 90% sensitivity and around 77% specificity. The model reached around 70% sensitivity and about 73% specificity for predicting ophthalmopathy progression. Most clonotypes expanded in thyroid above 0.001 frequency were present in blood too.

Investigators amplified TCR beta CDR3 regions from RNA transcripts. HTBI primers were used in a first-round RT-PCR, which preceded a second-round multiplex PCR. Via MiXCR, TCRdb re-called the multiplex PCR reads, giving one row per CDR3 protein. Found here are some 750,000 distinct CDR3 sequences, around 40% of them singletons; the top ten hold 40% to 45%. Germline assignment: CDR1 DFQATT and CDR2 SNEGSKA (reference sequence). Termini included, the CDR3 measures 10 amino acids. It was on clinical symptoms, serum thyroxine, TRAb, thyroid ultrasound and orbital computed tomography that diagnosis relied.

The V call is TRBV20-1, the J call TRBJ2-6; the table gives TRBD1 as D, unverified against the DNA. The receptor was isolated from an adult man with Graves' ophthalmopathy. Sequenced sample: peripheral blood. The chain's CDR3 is CSASVRGRST.